This T cell receptor beta chain came from a study of EBV T-cell therapy then PD-1 blockade in nasopharyngeal carcinoma (TCRdb year 2021). Genomic DNA was extracted from sorted cells using the Qiagen DNeasy Kit. The immunoSEQ platform was used for deep sequencing of the TCR beta chain. The original pipeline was this. Repertoire data analysis was performed with the immunoSEQ Analyzer software. The table comes from immuneACCESS by way of TCRdb, which keeps in-frame sequences with V and J called. Part of the clones is missing from these tables; in studies checked, under half for an unresolved V gene and the rest for unknown reasons. The V and J calls and clone size are taken from that table; D and trimming were inferred from the DNA. This sample lists around 13,000 clones; approximately 81% were detected once. The ten most abundant clones make up about 32% of the sample. The sample's treatment or condition label is to be understood as: AdE1-LMPpoly-expanded autologous EBV-specific T-cell therapy followed by anti-PD-1 nivolumab.

On this clone: Its antigen remains undetermined. Base quality data are lacking; no much larger clone is found one base away.

The sequence came from a middle-aged man with nasopharyngeal carcinoma. The source was CD8+ T cells from blood, collected at day 105 from a patient whose treatment included autologous EBV-specific T cells and nivolumab.

CDR3 reads: CASSSWDRGFEQYF. DNA sequence: TGTGCCAGCAGCTCCTGGGACAGGGGGTTCGAGCAGTACTTC. The chain links TRBV5-5 with TRBJ2-7, and 11 bases in between align with TRBD1. CDR1 and CDR2 (SGHKS, YYEKEE) derive from the germline V gene (reference sequence). The CDR3 measures 14 amino acids from cysteine to phenylalanine. Only the CDR3 part of the read is kept: 42 bases, read in frame from the first base. Trimmed from V: 3 bases; trimmed from J: 6 bases; junction bases lacking a gene match: 5.